The 26 T cell receptor beta chains listed next were all sequenced from one sample in a study. Cells sorted as Tregs were CD4+, CD25+ and CD127-/low. One entry per CDR3 protein results from TCRdb running MiXCR on the 5' RACE reads. The repertoire holds several thousand distinct CDR3 sequences, with approximately 31% as singletons. The sequenced sample was Tregs sorted from blood. These TCRs come from a female donor with breast cancer.

The chain combines TRBV20-1 with TRBJ2-3; 9 bases align to TRBD2. The CDR3 length is 20 residues. Germline CDR1 is DFQATT and CDR2 is SNEGSKA (reference sequence). V was pared by 1 base and J by 0 bases, with 17 bases of the junction left unmatched. The CDR3 loop is CSARVFRVTSGTASTDTQYF. Here the CDR3 DNA reads TGCAGTGCTAGAGTGTTTAGGGTGACTAGCGGAACTGCTAGCACAGATACGCAGTATTTT.

V is TRBV20-1 and J is TRBJ2-7; the D is unclear. Germline CDR1 reads DFQATT; CDR2 reads SNEGSKA (reference sequence). This CDR3 spans 12 amino acids. The V and J ends lost 4 bases and 6 bases respectively, with 13 bases between them. CDR3 sequence: CSATLMSGEQYF. The CDR3 DNA follows: TGCAGTGCTACCTTAATGTCCGGCGAGCAGTACTTC.

The V gene is TRBV5-1, the J gene TRBJ1-2; 9 bases agree with TRBD1. The CDR3 is 15 amino acids. V lost 4 bases and J lost 8; bases outside the gene matches: 12. The germline CDR1 and CDR2 sequences are SGHRS and YFSETQ. CDR3: CASSDSTGGAPGYTF. CDR3 in DNA: TGCGCCAGCAGCGATTCCACAGGGGGCGCCCCGGGCTACACCTTC.

The V call is TRBV12-3 or TRBV12-4, the J call TRBJ1-5; D unclear. The length of the CDR3 is 14 residues. V lost 2 bases, J lost 2 bases, and 7 bases lay in between. This chain's CDR3 is CASSLFFGNQPQHF. The CDR3 nucleotides read TGTGCCAGCAGTTTATTTTTTGGCAATCAGCCCCAGCATTTT.

A word on this clonotype: An end of the junction does not agree with germline; a read error may underlie this. V usage is TRBV9 and J usage is TRBJ2-5; TRBD2 is a possible D gene (6 bases). The CDR3 loop spans 14 amino acids. The V gene's germline CDR1 is SGDLS and CDR2 YYNGEE. The CDR3 sequence is CASSVGGGRETQHF. The CDR3 nucleotides read TGTGCCAGCAGCGTAGGGGGAGGTCGGGAGACCCAGCACTTC.

This sequence joins TRBV20-1 and TRBJ2-1; 11 positions agree with TRBD2. Trimming removed 3 bases from V and 14 bases from J; junction bases left unmatched: 15. The CDR3 runs to 15 residues. The V gene's germline CDR1 is DFQATT and CDR2 SNEGSKA (reference sequence). The CDR3 sequence is CSARSRRLAGTTEFF. DNA for the CDR3: TGCAGTGCTAGGAGTCGACGACTAGCGGGAACTACGGAGTTCTTC.

The chain uses TRBV7-2 and TRBJ1-1, with D perhaps matching TRBD1 (6 bases). The CDR3 runs to 13 residues. From germline, CDR1 is SGHTA and CDR2 FQGNSA. V was shortened by 4 bases and J by 6 bases, with 12 bases between the two germline ends. The DNA for the CDR3 is TGTGCCAGCAGCTGGAAACCAGGGGCTGAAGCTTTCTTT. Protein product: CASSWKPGAEAFF.

Note on this clonotype: At one of its ends the junction is not consistent with the germline gene, which may arise from a read error. The chain employs TRBV18 and TRBJ1-5, with D hard to call. The length of the CDR3 is 14 residues. Germline V gene lookup returns CDR1 KGHSH and CDR2 LQKENI. CDR3: CANSPRSSNQPQHF. The CDR3 region has the DNA TGTGCCAACTCACCAAGGAGTAGCAATCAGCCCCAGCATTTT.

The chain has TRBV6-2 or TRBV6-3 and TRBJ2-7, with a possible D match to TRBD2 (5 bases). The V end lost 6 bases, the J end lost 6 bases, and 18 bases lay between the germline ends. Germline V lookup: CDR1 MNHEY, CDR2 SVGEGT. The CDR3 has 14 residues. CDR3 sequence reads: CASSRRGFLFEQYV. CDR3 bases: TGTGCCAGCAGCCGCCGGGGTTTCTTATTCGAGCAGTACGTC.

This clonotype has only one observation. This chain connects TRBV25-1 to TRBJ2-1; 10 nucleotides agree with TRBD2. V lost 6 bases to trimming and J lost 7 bases; unmatched junction nucleotides: 21. This CDR3 is 19 amino acids long. CDR1 and CDR2 from the germline V gene are MGHDK and SYGVNS. CDR3 region: CASRGGQGLPSGRKNEQFF. The CDR3 region has the DNA TGTGCCAGCAGGGGTGGGCAGGGGTTACCTAGCGGGAGAAAAAATGAGCAGTTCTTC.

The rearrangement uses TRBV18 and TRBJ1-1; D call uncertain. Germline V gene sequence: CDR1 KGHSH, CDR2 LQKENI. CDR3 length: 13 amino acids. Trimming left V 5 bases short and J 0 bases short, with 7 bases between. The CDR3 is CASSRDLNTEAFF. CDR3 DNA sequence: TGTGCCAGCTCAAGGGATTTGAACACTGAAGCTTTCTTT.

This chain links TRBV20-1 with TRBJ2-3; D perhaps matches TRBD1 (6 bases). This CDR3 spans 12 amino acids. CDR1 and CDR2 from the germline V gene are DFQATT and SNEGSKA (reference sequence). The V gene lost 0 bases and the J gene lost 9 bases, with 10 bases spanning the gap. CDR3: CSARDGTSTQYF. CDR3 bases: TGCAGTGCTAGAGATGGGACATCAACGCAGTATTTT.

A remark on this clonotype: A single base separates this from a much larger clone, so it may be a read error. This chain uses TRBV20-1 with TRBJ2-1; possible D gene TRBD1, 5 bases. Trimming removed 5 bases at V and 9 bases at J, with 20 bases between. Germline lookup yields CDR1 DFQATT and CDR2 SNEGSKA (reference sequence). This CDR3 has 14 residues. The CDR3 DNA is TGCAGTGCTGGTAAGCCAGGGATCGTCAGTGAGCAGTTCTTC. It translates to CSAGKPGIVSEQFF.

A few counts support this clonotype. V and J are TRBV6-5 and TRBJ2-5, with 12 positions matching TRBD1. The CDR3 extends over 17 amino acids. Germline CDR1 reads MNHEY; CDR2 reads SVGAGI. Trimming removed 4 bases from V and 5 bases from J; junction bases left unmatched: 11. The CDR3 here is CASSSGTGGELVETQYF. The CDR3 DNA follows: TGTGCCAGCAGTTCCGGGACAGGGGGCGAATTAGTGGAGACCCAGTACTTC.

The chain recombines TRBV29-1 with TRBJ1-2, with 7 nucleotides matching TRBD1. This CDR3 spans 13 amino acids. CDR1 is SQVTM and CDR2 is ANQGSEA in the germline V gene. V dropped 6 bases and J dropped 8; count of bases not matched to a gene: 12. CDR3 region: CSVAGTANHGYTF. Here the CDR3 DNA reads TGCAGCGTAGCCGGGACAGCCAATCACGGCTACACCTTC.

This chain connects TRBV6-1 to TRBJ2-7, with TRBD1 matching 10 bases. V trimming: 2 bases; J trimming: 2 bases; junction bases outside the gene matches: 3. The germline CDR1 and CDR2 sequences are MNHNS and SASEGT. The CDR3 runs to 15 residues. CDR3 residues: CASSEQGTGAYEQYV. CDR3 nucleotides: TGTGCCAGCAGTGAACAAGGGACAGGGGCCTACGAGCAGTACGTC.

Comments on this clonotype: A single base separates this from a much larger clone, so it may be a read error. The genes are TRBV7-3 and TRBJ2-1; a possible D gene is TRBD2 (6 bases). The CDR3 consists of 15 residues. The germline gives CDR1 SGHTA, CDR2 FQGTGA. The CDR3 sequence is CVSSLAAGRHNEQFF. CDR3 in DNA: TGTGTCAGCAGCTTAGCGGCGGGACGCCACAATGAGCAGTTCTTC.

CDR3 amino acids: CASSWKGATEAFF. As DNA, the CDR3 is TGTGCCAGCAGCTGGAAAGGGGCCACTGAAGCTTTCTTT. The chain recombines TRBV6-2 or TRBV6-3 with TRBJ1-1; weak D call: TRBD1 (5 bases). Germline V gives CDR1 MNHEY, CDR2 SVGEGT. The V end was cut by 6 bases, the J end by 4 bases, with 12 bases between. This CDR3 is 13 amino acids long.

J is TRBJ1-1 and V is TRBV4-1; TRBD1 aligns across 7 bases. V shed 4 bases, J shed 0 bases, and the junction held 2 bases outside the gene matches. The CDR3 length is 14 residues. Germline CDR1 MGHRA, CDR2 YSYEKL. CDR3 residues: CASSLGQMNTEAFF. The CDR3 region has the DNA TGCGCCAGCAGCCTGGGACAGATGAACACTGAAGCTTTCTTT.

This clonotype was recorded a few times. V gene TRBV12-3 or TRBV12-4 combines with J gene TRBJ1-1; D gene uncertain. The germline V and J ends were trimmed by 3 bases and 1 base, with 12 bases remaining between them. The CDR3 consists of 15 residues. The CDR3 region has the DNA TGTGCCAGCAGTTTTAAGCGGGGAAAGAACACTGAAGCTTTCTTT. Residues: CASSFKRGKNTEAFF.

Judged by abundance, this clonotype is medium-sized. The chain joins TRBV7-2 to TRBJ2-2; D unclear. Trimming removed 5 bases from V and 2 bases from J, with 12 bases in between. This CDR3 is 15 amino acids long. Germline V CDR1 and CDR2: SGHTA, FQGNSA. In nucleotides, the CDR3 is TGTGCCAGCAGCCCTATGACCGGAAACACCGGGGAGCTGTTTTTT. It codes for CASSPMTGNTGELFF.

The V call is TRBV7-2, the J call TRBJ1-3; D might be TRBD1 (5 bases). The V end was cut by 5 bases, the J end by 4 bases, with 12 bases between. CDR1 and CDR2 from the germline V gene are SGHTA and FQGNSA. The CDR3 runs to 14 residues. The CDR3 DNA reads TGTGCCAGCAGCCCTGGGGGGAGAGGAAACACCATATATTTT. This sequence encodes CASSPGGRGNTIYF.

By share of the sample, this clonotype is medium-sized. V usage is TRBV30 and J usage is TRBJ1-1; D is undetermined. The CDR3 runs to 13 residues. The germline V gene encodes CDR1 GTSNPN and CDR2 SVGIG (reference sequence). Trimming removed 4 bases from V and 6 bases from J, with 15 bases in between. The CDR3 DNA sequence: TGTGCCTGGACGGGGTTCGGCCGGGCTGAAGCTTTCTTT. Its translation is CAWTGFGRAEAFF. Full variable domain (remainder filled in from reference TRBV30 and TRBJ1-1): SQTIHQWPATLVQPVGSPLSLECTVEGTSNPNLYWYRQAAGRGLQLLFYSVGIGQISSEVPQNLSASRPQDRQFILSSKKLLLSDSGFYLCAWTGFGRAEAFFGQGTRLTVV.

This clonotype turned up a few times. J is TRBJ2-3 and V is TRBV7-3, with 7 bases matching TRBD1. Germline V gives CDR1 SGHTA, CDR2 FQGTGA. The CDR3 runs to 15 residues. J was trimmed by 3 bases and V by 5 bases; bases with no gene match: 8. The CDR3 protein is CASSKTGERTDTQYF. The CDR3 bases are TGTGCCAGCAGCAAAACAGGGGAACGGACAGATACGCAGTATTTT. Supplemented by reference TRBV7-3 and TRBJ2-3, the full variable domain reads GAGVSQTPSNKVTEKGKYVELRCDPISGHTALYWYRQSLGQGPEFLIYFQGTGAADDSGLPNDRFFAVRPEGSVSTLKIQRTERGDSAVYLCASSKTGERTDTQYFGPGTRLTVL.

V gene TRBV20-1 combines with J gene TRBJ2-1, with 9 bases fitting TRBD2. The CDR3 extends over 16 amino acids. Germline loops: CDR1 DFQATT, CDR2 SNEGSKA (reference sequence). The CDR3 DNA is TGCACCCTTTATAGCGGGAGTCGGAGCTCCTACAATGAGCAGTTCTTC. It specifies CTLYSGSRSSYNEQFF.

To note about this clonotype: Just one base apart from a much larger clone, this may be a read error. The chain is built from TRBV6-5 and TRBJ2-1, with a tentative D call TRBD1 (6 bases). Per the germline V gene, CDR1 is MNHEY and CDR2 is SVGAGI. V shed 6 bases and J shed 7 bases, with 19 bases lying between them. This CDR3 region has 15 residues. The CDR3 DNA is TGTGCCAGCAGCCTTACCCCGACAGGCTTTAATGAGCAGTTCTTC. It yields the protein CASSLTPTGFNEQFF.